These 6 T cell receptor beta chains share one sample of origin, sequenced in a study of blood T cell dynamics during melanoma immunotherapy. Clones were sequenced by immunoSEQ multiplex PCR, and TCRdb holds only the in-frame ones, with some missing. Of about 13,000 clones detected, about 92% appear once; the ten largest clones hold around 0.18%. Time point given: pre-treatment baseline. This sample comprised effector memory CD8+ T cells from blood, obtained from a patient treated with checkpoint blockade. These receptors originate from a human donor with melanoma.

The J gene is TRBJ2-7, the V gene TRBV4-1; TRBD2 aligns across 10 bases. Germline loops: CDR1 MGHRA, CDR2 YSYEKL. V trimming: 1 base; J trimming: 4 bases; junction bases outside the gene matches: 4. CDR3 size: 15 residues. CDR3 amino acids: CASSQGLAGVYEQYF. The CDR3 DNA sequence: TGCGCCAGCAGCCAAGGGCTAGCGGGAGTGTACGAGCAGTACTTC.

V usage is TRBV27 and J usage is TRBJ2-7; D is ambiguous. This CDR3 has 15 amino acids. The germline V gene encodes CDR1 MNHEY and CDR2 SMNVEV (reference sequence). V lost 5 bases and J lost 3, with 17 bases in between. DNA of the CDR3: TGTGCCAGCAGTCCCGCTGTCGGAGCTGACTACGAGCAGTACTTC. This translates into CASSPAVGADYEQYF.

This chain connects TRBV14 to TRBJ1-1; D remains unclear. CDR1 is SGHDN, CDR2 FVKESK, per germline. The CDR3 has 13 amino acids. V was pared by 4 bases and J by 1 base, with 7 bases between. Here the CDR3 reads CASSPGPNTEAFF. The CDR3 bases are TGTGCCAGCAGCCCCGGACCGAACACTGAAGCTTTCTTT.

The J gene is TRBJ2-5, the V gene TRBV9, with D tentatively TRBD2 (5 bases). Trimming removed 0 bases from V and 5 bases from J, with 14 bases in between. There are 15 residues in the CDR3. Germline CDR1 reads SGDLS; CDR2 reads YYNGEE. The CDR3 loop is CASSVDGVPRETQYF. The DNA of the CDR3 is TGTGCCAGCAGCGTAGACGGGGTACCGAGGGAGACCCAGTACTTC. Looking up the rest from reference TRBV9 and TRBJ2-5 gives the full variable domain: DSGVTQTPKHLITATGQRVTLRCSPRSGDLSVYWYQQSLDQGLQFLIQYYNGEERAKGNILERFSAQQFPDLHSELNLSSLELGDSALYFCASSVDGVPRETQYFGPGTRLLVL.

The chain employs TRBV18 and TRBJ2-3, with 8 bases aligning to TRBD2. The CDR3 is 17 residues long. The germline V gene has CDR1 KGHSH and CDR2 LQKENI. V lost 2 bases to trimming and J lost 2 bases; unmatched junction nucleotides: 9. The CDR3 loop reads CASSPTSVAGTTDTQYF. The CDR3 bases are TGTGCCAGCTCACCAACCTCAGTAGCGGGGACCACAGATACGCAGTATTTT. Full variable domain (outside the CDR3, taken from reference TRBV18 and TRBJ2-3): NAGVMQNPRHLVRRRGQEARLRCSPMKGHSHVYWYRQLPEEGLKFMVYLQKENIIDESGMPKERFSAEFPKEGPSILRIQQVVRGDSAAYFCASSPTSVAGTTDTQYFGPGTRLTVL.

This chain's CDR3 is CASASESSYEQYF. CDR3 DNA sequence: TGTGCCAGCGCTAGCGAAAGCTCCTACGAGCAGTACTTC. This chain joins TRBV6-5 and TRBJ2-7; maybe TRBD2 (6 bases). Germline V CDR1 and CDR2: MNHEY, SVGAGI. V was clipped by 8 bases and J by 0 bases, with 11 bases between them. This CDR3 has 13 amino acids.